The rows below give T cell receptor beta chains drawn from one sample of a study of CD8 T cells in ankylosing spondylitis. From the 5' RACE reads, TCRdb called clonotypes with MiXCR, one entry per CDR3 protein. The table lists around 300,000 distinct CDR3 sequences, around a tenth of them singletons. Sequenced: blood, either unsorted or a sorted T cell fraction (not recorded which). These receptors were obtained from a female donor with ankylosing spondylitis or in good health (not recorded which). CDR3s include the opening cysteine and the closing phenylalanine or tryptophan. Fields, in order: V gene, clone size, J gene, D gene, CDR3 DNA, CDR3 protein. D genes are given only for firm matches. Expanded clones get a size class; other rows say once, few or many, or leave the size out.

>TRBV3-1|many|TRBJ1-1|TRBD1
TGTGCCAGCAGCCTCCGCGGACAGGGGGGGTTGGGTGAAGAATTCTTT
CASSLRGQGGLGEEFF
>TRBV6-2/TRBV6-3|few|TRBJ1-4|-
TGTGCCAGCCGAAGCTCCGCGGGGGAAAAACTGTTTTTT
CASRSSAGEKLFF
>TRBV20-1|many|TRBJ1-1|-
TGCAGTGCCTATCCTCGGGGAATTGAAGCTTTCTTT
CSAYPRGIEAFF
>TRBV7-7|many|TRBJ2-7|-
TGTGCCAGCAGCCTAAACAGCCACGGGGGAGAGCAGTACTTC
CASSLNSHGGEQYF
>TRBV28|-|TRBJ1-2|TRBD1
TGTGCCAGCAGTCTGGGCCGGGGACAGGGAAACTATGGCTACACCTTC
CASSLGRGQGNYGYTF
>TRBV20-1|many|TRBJ2-5|TRBD2
TGCAGTGCGAGACCGCTAGCGGGGCGACAAGAGACCCAGTACTTC
CSARPLAGRQETQYF
>TRBV7-2|-|TRBJ1-1|TRBD1
TGTGCCAGCAGCTTAGGGGCGACAGGGTTCACTGAAGCTTTCTTT
CASSLGATGFTEAFF
>TRBV20-1|many|TRBJ2-1|-
TGCAGTGCTAGAGCCTCCTACAATGAGCAGTTCTTC
CSARASYNEQFF
>TRBV19|-|TRBJ1-5|-
TGTGCCAGTAGTATGCCTCAGGGACTTCTTGATCAGCCCCAGCATTTT
CASSMPQGLLDQPQHF
>TRBV5-1|many|TRBJ2-7|TRBD1
TGCGCCAGCAGCTTGGAGGGGGCCGGCGAGCAGTACTTC
CASSLEGAGEQYF
>TRBV20-1|many|TRBJ1-5|-
TGCAGTGCTAGTAAGTCAGGGAATAGCAATCAGCCCCAGCATTTT
CSASKSGNSNQPQHF
>TRBV12-3/TRBV12-4|few|TRBJ1-3|-
TGTGCCAGCAATCTACAGGGTGCCTCTGGAAACACCATATATTTT
CASNLQGASGNTIYF
>TRBV20-1|-|TRBJ2-3|-
TGCAGTAAATTAGGGTCTCGCACAGATACGCAGTATTTT
CSKLGSRTDTQYF
>TRBV5-1|many|TRBJ2-2|-
TGCGCCAGCAGCTTGGTGCCCGGGGGCCTCACCGGGGAGCTGTTTTTT
CASSLVPGGLTGELFF
>TRBV11-1|many|TRBJ2-5|TRBD1
TGTGCCAGCAGCTTAGATTGGGACAGCCAAGAGACCCAGTACTTC
CASSLDWDSQETQYF
>TRBV6-1|few|TRBJ1-3|TRBD1
TGTGCCAGCACGTCGGCAGGGGGCGGAAACACCATATATTTT
CASTSAGGGNTIYF
>TRBV28|many|TRBJ2-1|-
TGTGCCAGCAGTTTCACCTACAATGAGCAGTTCTTC
CASSFTYNEQFF
>TRBV28|many|TRBJ2-3|-
TGTGCCAGCATGGAGGGGCGGACAGTTTCAGATACGCAGTATTTT
CASMEGRTVSDTQYF
>TRBV5-1|many|TRBJ1-1|-
TGCGCCAGCAGCCCCGGGGTGGCCACTGAAGCTTTCTTT
CASSPGVATEAFF
>TRBV20-1|many|TRBJ2-1|TRBD2
TGCAGTGCTAGAGTGAGTCTAGCGGGGGACAATGAGCAGTTCTTC
CSARVSLAGDNEQFF
>TRBV7-9|few|TRBJ2-1|TRBD2
TGTGCCAGCAGCTTACTAGCGGGTTCGGACTACAATGAGCAGTTCTTC
CASSLLAGSDYNEQFF
>TRBV10-1|-|TRBJ1-4|TRBD1
TGCGCCAGCGCCCCGGGACAGGGGAATGAAAAACTGTTTTTT
CASAPGQGNEKLFF
>TRBV19|few|TRBJ2-6|-
TGTGCCAGTAGTGCCAGGGGCTCCTCTGGGGCCAACGTCCTGACTTTC
CASSARGSSGANVLTF
>TRBV7-9|many|TRBJ1-1|TRBD1
TGTGCCAGCAGCTTAGGAGGGACAGCGAACACTGAAGCTTTCTTT
CASSLGGTANTEAFF
>TRBV12-3/TRBV12-4|many|TRBJ2-1|TRBD2
TGTGCCAGCAGTTCGGGACTAGCCCGGGAGCAGTTCTTC
CASSSGLAREQFF
>TRBV11-1|-|TRBJ2-1|TRBD2
TGTGCCAGCAGCAGCCGGGGACTAGCGAGAACGGGATGGAATGAGCAGTTCTTC
CASSSRGLARTGWNEQFF
>TRBV7-9|many|TRBJ2-1|-
TGTGCCAGCAGCTTAGCGGTGCGGCAGAGCTCCTACAATGAGCAGTTCTTC
CASSLAVRQSSYNEQFF
>TRBV29-1|many|TRBJ2-7|-
TGCAGCGGTGGCCGGGAGCGGGCCGAGCAGTACTTC
CSGGRERAEQYF
>TRBV20-1|many|TRBJ2-5|TRBD2
TGCAGTGCTAGAATATCCGGGACTAGGGTAATAGAGACCCAGTACTTC
CSARISGTRVIETQYF
>TRBV20-1|many|TRBJ1-1|TRBD1
TGCAGTGCTAGAGAGTGGGGACAGATTACTGAAGCTTTCTTT
CSAREWGQITEAFF
>TRBV5-1|many|TRBJ2-1|-
TGCGCCAGCACACAGGATTCTCCCTACAATGAGCAGTTCTTC
CASTQDSPYNEQFF
>TRBV12-3/TRBV12-4|-|TRBJ1-1|-
TGTGCCAGCAGTTTAGCCGGCAACCCTGAAGCTTTCTTT
CASSLAGNPEAFF
>TRBV5-1|many|TRBJ2-1|TRBD1
TGCGCCAGCAGCTTGGTAGGGACAGGCAATAATGAGCAGTTCTTC
CASSLVGTGNNEQFF